The present entry profiles one T cell receptor beta chain with its context. The study assigned cohorts using participant-reported clinical history. TCRdb's copy holds only in-frame clones and misses some; the assay was immunoSEQ multiplex PCR. Of roughly 430,000 clones listed, roughly 88% are singletons. The CDR3 has 17 residues. In germline, CDR1 is SEHNR, CDR2 FQNEAQ (reference sequence). V lost 5 bases, J lost 4 bases, and 13 bases stayed unmatched. This sample was included in a study of blood T cell repertoires in COVID-19. Specimen: PBMCs or T cells enriched from blood (not recorded which). The source is a woman between 40 and 50 years old with acute COVID-19. The V and J genes are TRBV7-9 and TRBJ2-3; 9 bases line up with TRBD2. The CDR3 is CASSPGWASGVADTQYF. CDR3 DNA sequence: TGTGCCAGCAGCCCCGGTTGGGCTAGCGGGGTAGCAGATACGCAGTATTTT.